The rows below give T cell receptor beta chains drawn from one sample of a study of T cell responses to AZD1222 COVID-19 vaccine. Data came from immunoSEQ multiplex PCR; TCRdb stores just in-frame clones and leaves some out. The table lists about 94,000 clones, 85% of them singletons. The source material was peripheral blood, sampled 28 days after the second AZD1222 dose. The receptors were sampled from an adult who received the AZD1222 COVID-19 vaccine. The conserved cysteine and the conserved F or W are not part of the CDR3 here.

V gene	J gene	CDR3 protein
TRBV5-4	TRBJ2-7	ASSHSRSYEQY
TRBV7-8	TRBJ2-1	ASSTPGGRDYNEQF
TRBV7-6	TRBJ1-1	ASSTGQGAGNTEAF
TRBV7-9	TRBJ2-5	ASSRGGQETQY
TRBV7-3	TRBJ1-1	ASSLGRGLNTEAF
TRBV9	TRBJ2-5	ASSVSGRPQETQY
TRBV20-1	TRBJ2-3	SARYPDTQY
TRBV19	TRBJ2-1	ASSISGGSSYNEQF
TRBV11-3	TRBJ2-1	ASSSAVNEQF
TRBV2	TRBJ2-5	ASSPTEETQY
TRBV6-5	TRBJ2-1	ASSPGRGSYNEQF
TRBV5-6	TRBJ2-3	ASSSTGTSGTGSADTQY
TRBV2	TRBJ2-1	ASTPTGSSYNEQF
TRBV19	TRBJ2-1	ASSIRTSGNEQF
TRBV5-6	TRBJ1-5	ASSFKAGTGNQPQH
TRBV5-1	TRBJ2-7	ASSRGTGSYEQY
TRBV5-6	TRBJ1-5	ASSLAGGRGQPQH
TRBV2	TRBJ1-4	ASSVELGRRNEKLF